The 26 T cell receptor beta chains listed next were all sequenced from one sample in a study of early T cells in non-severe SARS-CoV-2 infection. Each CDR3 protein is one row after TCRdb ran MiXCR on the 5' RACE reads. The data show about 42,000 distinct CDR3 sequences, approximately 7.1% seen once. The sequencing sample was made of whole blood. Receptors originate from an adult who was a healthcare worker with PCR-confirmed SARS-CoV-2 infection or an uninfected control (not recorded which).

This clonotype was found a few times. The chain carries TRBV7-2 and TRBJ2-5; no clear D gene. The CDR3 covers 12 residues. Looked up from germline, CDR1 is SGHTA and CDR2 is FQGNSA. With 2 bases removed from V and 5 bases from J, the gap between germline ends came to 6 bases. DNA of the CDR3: TGTGCCAGCAGCTTAAGCTCGGAGACCCAGTACTTC. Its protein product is CASSLSSETQYF.

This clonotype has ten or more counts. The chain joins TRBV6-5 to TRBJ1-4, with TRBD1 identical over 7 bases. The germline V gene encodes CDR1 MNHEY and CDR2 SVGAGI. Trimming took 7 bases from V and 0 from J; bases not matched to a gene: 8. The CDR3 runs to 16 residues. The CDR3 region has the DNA TGTGCCAGCAAAGGTCAGGGGGAGGCAACTAATGAAAAACTGTTTTTT. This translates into CASKGQGEATNEKLFF.

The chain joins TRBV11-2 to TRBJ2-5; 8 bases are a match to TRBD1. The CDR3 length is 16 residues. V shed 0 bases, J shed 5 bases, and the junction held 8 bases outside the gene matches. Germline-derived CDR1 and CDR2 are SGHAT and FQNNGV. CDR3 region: CASSLDPPGGIETQYF. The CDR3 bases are TGTGCCAGCAGCTTAGACCCTCCAGGGGGCATCGAGACCCAGTACTTC.

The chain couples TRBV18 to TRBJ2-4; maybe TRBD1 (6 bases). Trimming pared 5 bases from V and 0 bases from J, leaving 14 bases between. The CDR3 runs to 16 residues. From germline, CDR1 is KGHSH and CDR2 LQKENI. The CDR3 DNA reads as TGTGCCAGCTCAACCGGACAGACTATAGCCAAAAACATTCAGTACTTC. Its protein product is CASSTGQTIAKNIQYF.

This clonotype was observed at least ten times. In DNA form, the CDR3 reads TGTGCCAGCAGCTCCCCGGGACAGCTAAACATTCAGTACTTC. It encodes CASSSPGQLNIQYF. V and J are TRBV7-2 and TRBJ2-4, with 7 positions matching TRBD1. The V segment lost 4 bases and the J segment 6 bases; nucleotides outside the gene matches: 6. Germline values: CDR1 SGHTA, CDR2 FQGNSA. CDR3 length: 14 residues.

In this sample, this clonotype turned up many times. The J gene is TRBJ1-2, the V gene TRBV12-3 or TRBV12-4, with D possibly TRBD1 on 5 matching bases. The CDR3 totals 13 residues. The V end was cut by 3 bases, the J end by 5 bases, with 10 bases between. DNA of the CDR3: TGTGCCAGCAGTTTCGTCAGGGAGTATGGCTACACCTTC. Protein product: CASSFVREYGYTF.

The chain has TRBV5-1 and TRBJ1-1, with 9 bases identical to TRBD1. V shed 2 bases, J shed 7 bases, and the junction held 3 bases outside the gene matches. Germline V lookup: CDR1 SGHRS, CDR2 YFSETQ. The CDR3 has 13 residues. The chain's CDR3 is CASSFKDRGEAFF. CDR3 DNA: TGCGCCAGCAGCTTTAAGGACAGGGGTGAAGCTTTCTTT.

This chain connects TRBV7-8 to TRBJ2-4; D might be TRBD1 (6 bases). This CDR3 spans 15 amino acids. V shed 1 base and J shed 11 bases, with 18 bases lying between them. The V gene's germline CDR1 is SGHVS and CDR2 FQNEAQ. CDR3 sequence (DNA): TGTGCCAGCAGCTTAGTGTCAGGGGACCAAGGTGTTCAGTACTTC. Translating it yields CASSLVSGDQGVQYF.

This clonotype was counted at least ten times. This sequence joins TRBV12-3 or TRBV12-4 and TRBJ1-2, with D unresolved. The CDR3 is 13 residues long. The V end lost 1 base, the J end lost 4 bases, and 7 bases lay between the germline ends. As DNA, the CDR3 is TGTGCCAGCAGTTTAGACAGCAGCTATGGCTACACCTTC. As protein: CASSLDSSYGYTF.

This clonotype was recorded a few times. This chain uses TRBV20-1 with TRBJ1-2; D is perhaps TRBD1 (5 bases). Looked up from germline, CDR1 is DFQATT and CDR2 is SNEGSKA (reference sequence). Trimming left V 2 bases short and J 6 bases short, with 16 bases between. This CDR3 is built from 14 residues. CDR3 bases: TGCAGTGCTAGATCCCCGGGACGAATGGATGGCTACACCTTC. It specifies CSARSPGRMDGYTF.

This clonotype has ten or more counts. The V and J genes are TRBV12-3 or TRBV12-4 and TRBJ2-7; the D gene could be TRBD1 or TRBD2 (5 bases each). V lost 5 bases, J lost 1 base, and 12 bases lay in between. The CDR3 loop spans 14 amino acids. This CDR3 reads CASSPRDGSYEQYF. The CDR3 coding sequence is TGTGCCAGCAGTCCTCGGGACGGGTCCTACGAGCAGTACTTC.

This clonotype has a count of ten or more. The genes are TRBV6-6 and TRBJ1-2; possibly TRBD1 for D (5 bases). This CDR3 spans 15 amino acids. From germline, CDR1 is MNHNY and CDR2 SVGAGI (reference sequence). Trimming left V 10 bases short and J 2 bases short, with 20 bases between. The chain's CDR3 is CATGSGQGLNYGYTF. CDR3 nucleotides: TGTGCCACCGGATCGGGCCAGGGCTTAAACTATGGCTACACCTTC.

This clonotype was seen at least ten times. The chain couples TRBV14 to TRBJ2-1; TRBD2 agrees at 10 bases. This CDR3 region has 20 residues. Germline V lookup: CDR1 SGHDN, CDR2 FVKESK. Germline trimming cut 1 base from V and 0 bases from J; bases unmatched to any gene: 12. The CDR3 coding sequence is TGTGCCAGCAGCCAAGCGCAAGAACAGCGGGGGGGCCTCTCCTACAATGAGCAGTTCTTC. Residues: CASSQAQEQRGGLSYNEQFF.

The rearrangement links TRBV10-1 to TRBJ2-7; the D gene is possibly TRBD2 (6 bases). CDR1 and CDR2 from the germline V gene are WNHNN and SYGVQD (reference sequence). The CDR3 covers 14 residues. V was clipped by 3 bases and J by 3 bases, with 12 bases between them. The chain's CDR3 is CASSDSGAVYEQYF. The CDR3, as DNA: TGCGCCAGCAGTGATTCGGGAGCGGTCTACGAGCAGTACTTC.

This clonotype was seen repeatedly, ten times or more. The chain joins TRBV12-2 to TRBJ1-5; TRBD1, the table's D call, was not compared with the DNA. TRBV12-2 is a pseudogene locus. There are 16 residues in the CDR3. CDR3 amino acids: CASRLGGGGEGQPQHF. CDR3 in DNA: TGTGCAAGTCGCTTAGGAGGAGGGGGCGAGGGTCAGCCCCAGCATTTT.

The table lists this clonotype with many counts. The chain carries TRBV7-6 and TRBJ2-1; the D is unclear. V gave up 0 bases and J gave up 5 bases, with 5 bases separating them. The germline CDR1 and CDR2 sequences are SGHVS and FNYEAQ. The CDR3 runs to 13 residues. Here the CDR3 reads CASSLAVNNEQFF. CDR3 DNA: TGTGCCAGCAGCTTAGCGGTCAACAATGAGCAGTTCTTC.

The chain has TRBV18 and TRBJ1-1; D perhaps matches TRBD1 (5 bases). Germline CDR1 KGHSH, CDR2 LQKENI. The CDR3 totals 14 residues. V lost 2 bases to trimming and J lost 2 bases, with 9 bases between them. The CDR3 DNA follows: TGTGCCAGCTCACCAACGGGGGTCAACACTGAAGCTTTCTTT. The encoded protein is CASSPTGVNTEAFF.

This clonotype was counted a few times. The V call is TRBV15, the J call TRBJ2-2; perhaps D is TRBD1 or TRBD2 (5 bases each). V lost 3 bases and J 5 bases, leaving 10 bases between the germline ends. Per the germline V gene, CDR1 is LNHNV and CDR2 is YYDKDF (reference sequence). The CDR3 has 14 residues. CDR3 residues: CATSSGARTGELFF. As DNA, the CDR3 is TGTGCCACCAGCAGCGGGGCGCGGACCGGGGAGCTGTTTTTT.

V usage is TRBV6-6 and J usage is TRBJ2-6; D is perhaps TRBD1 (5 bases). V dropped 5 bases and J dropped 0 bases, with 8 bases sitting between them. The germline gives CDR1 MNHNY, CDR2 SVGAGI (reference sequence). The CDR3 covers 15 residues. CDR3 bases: TGTGCCAGCAGTGGACAAGGCTCTGGGGCCAACGTCCTGACTTTC. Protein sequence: CASSGQGSGANVLTF.

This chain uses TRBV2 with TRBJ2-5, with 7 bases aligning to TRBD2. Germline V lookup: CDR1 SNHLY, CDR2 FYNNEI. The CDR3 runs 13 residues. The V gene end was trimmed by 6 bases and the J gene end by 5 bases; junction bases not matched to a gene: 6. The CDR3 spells CASRSAGFETQYF. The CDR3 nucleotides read TGTGCCAGCAGATCAGCGGGGTTTGAGACCCAGTACTTC. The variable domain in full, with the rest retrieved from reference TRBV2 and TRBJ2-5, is EPEVTQTPSHQVTQMGQEVILRCVPISNHLYFYWYRQILGQKVEFLVSFYNNEISEKSEIFDDQFSVERPDGSNFTLKIRSTKLEDSAMYFCASRSAGFETQYFGPGTRLLVL.

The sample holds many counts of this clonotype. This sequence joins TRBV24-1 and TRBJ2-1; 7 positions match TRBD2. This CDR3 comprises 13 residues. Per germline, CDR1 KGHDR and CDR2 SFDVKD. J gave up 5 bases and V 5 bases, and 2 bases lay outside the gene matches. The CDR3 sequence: CATSVAGDNEQFF. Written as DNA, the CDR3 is TGTGCCACCAGTGTGGCGGGGGACAATGAGCAGTTCTTC.

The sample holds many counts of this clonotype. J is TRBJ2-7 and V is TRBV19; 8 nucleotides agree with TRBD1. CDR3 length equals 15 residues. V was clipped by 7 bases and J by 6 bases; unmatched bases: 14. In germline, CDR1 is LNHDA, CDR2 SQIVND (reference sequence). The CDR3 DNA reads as TGTGCCAGTACGGTGACTGCGAACAGGGGGATCGAGCAGTACTTC. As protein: CASTVTANRGIEQYF. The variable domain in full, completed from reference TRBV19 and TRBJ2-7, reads DGGITQSPKYLFRKEGQNVTLSCEQNLNHDAMYWYRQDPGQGLRLIYYSQIVNDFQKGDIAEGYSVSREKKESFPLTVTSAQKNPTAFYLCASTVTANRGIEQYFGPGTRLTVT.

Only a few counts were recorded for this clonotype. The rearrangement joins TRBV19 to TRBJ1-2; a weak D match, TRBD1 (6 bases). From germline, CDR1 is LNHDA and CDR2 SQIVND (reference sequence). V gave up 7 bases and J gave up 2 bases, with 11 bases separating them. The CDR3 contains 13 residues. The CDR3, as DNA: TGTGCCAGTACCAAAGACAGGAACTATGGCTACACCTTC. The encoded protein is CASTKDRNYGYTF. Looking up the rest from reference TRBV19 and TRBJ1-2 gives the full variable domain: DGGITQSPKYLFRKEGQNVTLSCEQNLNHDAMYWYRQDPGQGLRLIYYSQIVNDFQKGDIAEGYSVSREKKESFPLTVTSAQKNPTAFYLCASTKDRNYGYTFGSGTRLTVV.

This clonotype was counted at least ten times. The CDR3 region has the DNA TGCGCCAGCAGCACTTACGGGACCTCCTACGAGCAGTACTTC. Its translation is CASSTYGTSYEQYF. The V call is TRBV5-1, the J call TRBJ2-7; possibly TRBD1 or TRBD2 for D (5 bases each). Germline CDR1 and CDR2: SGHRS and YFSETQ. The V and J ends lost 4 bases and 0 bases respectively, with 11 bases between them. The CDR3 runs 14 residues.

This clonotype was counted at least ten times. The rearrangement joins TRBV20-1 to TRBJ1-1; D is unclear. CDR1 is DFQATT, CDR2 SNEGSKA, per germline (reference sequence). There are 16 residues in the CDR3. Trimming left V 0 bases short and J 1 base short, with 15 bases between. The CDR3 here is CSARDVARPRNTEAFF. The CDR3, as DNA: TGCAGTGCTAGAGACGTGGCCAGACCAAGGAACACTGAAGCTTTCTTT.

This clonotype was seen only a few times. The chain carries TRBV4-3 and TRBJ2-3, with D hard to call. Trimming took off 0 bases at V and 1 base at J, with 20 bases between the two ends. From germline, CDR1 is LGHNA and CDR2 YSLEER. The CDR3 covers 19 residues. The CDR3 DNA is TGCGCCAGCAGCCAAGAGATCGCAGGCAAACGATGGGGCACAGATACGCAGTATTTT. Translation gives CASSQEIAGKRWGTDTQYF.